This T cell receptor (beta chain) was observed in a study of blood T cells in healthy people across ages. Germline V CDR1 and CDR2: SGHTA, FQGNSA. CDR3 length: 16 residues. J gave up 7 bases and V 6 bases, and 13 bases lay outside the gene matches. Using a J-beta primer mix together with a sample-barcoded 5' primer, a second PCR was run for about 7 to 12 cycles. MiXCR, run by TCRdb on the 5' RACE reads, gives a single entry per CDR3 protein. The repertoire includes over 700,000 distinct CDR3 sequences, around half of them detected once, and about two fifths sits in the top ten. The authors drew around 9.4 milliliters of peripheral blood from each donor.

This TCR was recovered from an older man in good health. The sample taken for sequencing was blood. The V gene is TRBV7-2, the J gene TRBJ2-1; 9 bases fit TRBD1. CDR3 amino acids: CASSSGPGQGGNEQFF. CDR3 bases: TGTGCCAGCAGTTCCGGCCCGGGACAGGGAGGGAATGAGCAGTTCTTC.